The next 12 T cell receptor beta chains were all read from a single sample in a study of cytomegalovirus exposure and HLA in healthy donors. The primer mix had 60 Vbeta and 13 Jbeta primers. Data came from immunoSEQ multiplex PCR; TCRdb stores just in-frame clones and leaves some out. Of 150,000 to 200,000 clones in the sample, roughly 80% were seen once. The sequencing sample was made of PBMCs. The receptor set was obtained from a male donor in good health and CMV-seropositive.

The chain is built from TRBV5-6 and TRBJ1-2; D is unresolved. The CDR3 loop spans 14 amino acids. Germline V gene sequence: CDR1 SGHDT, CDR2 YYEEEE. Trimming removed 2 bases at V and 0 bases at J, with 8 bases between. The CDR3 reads CASSFIATNYGYTF. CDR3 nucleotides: TGTGCCAGCAGCTTTATAGCCACTAACTATGGCTACACCTTC.

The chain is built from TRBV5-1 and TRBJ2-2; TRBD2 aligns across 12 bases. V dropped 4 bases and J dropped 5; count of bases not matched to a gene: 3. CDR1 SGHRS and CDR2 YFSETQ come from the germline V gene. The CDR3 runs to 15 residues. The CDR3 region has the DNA TGCGCCAGCAGCCACGGGACTAGCGGGACCGGGGAGCTGTTTTTT. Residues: CASSHGTSGTGELFF.

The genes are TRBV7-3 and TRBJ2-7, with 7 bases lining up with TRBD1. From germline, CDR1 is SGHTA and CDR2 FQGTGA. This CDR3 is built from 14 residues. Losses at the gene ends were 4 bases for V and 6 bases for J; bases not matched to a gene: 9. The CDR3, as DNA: TGTGCCAGCAGCTCCATAGGGGCAGGGGGCGAGCAGTACTTC. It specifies CASSSIGAGGEQYF.

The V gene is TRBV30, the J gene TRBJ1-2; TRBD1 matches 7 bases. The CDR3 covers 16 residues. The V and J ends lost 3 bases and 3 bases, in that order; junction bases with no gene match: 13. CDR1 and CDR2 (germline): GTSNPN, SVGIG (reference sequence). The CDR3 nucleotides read TGTGCCTGGAGCCGAGCAGGGACAGCCTATTACTATGGCTACACCTTC. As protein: CAWSRAGTAYYYGYTF.

The CDR3 DNA reads as TGTGCCAGCAGTCTGAAGCTCGGGGAGCCCCAGCATTTT. It encodes CASSLKLGEPQHF. This chain connects TRBV7-2 to TRBJ1-5, with D unresolved. Trimming stripped 6 bases from V and 8 bases from J, with 14 bases between. The germline V gene encodes CDR1 SGHTA and CDR2 FQGNSA. The CDR3 is 13 residues long.

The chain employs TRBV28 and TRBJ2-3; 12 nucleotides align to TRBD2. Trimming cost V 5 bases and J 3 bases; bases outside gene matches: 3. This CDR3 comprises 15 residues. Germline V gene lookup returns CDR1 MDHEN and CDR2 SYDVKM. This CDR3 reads CASSVLAGGTDTQYF. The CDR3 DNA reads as TGTGCCAGCAGTGTGCTAGCGGGAGGGACAGATACGCAGTATTTT.

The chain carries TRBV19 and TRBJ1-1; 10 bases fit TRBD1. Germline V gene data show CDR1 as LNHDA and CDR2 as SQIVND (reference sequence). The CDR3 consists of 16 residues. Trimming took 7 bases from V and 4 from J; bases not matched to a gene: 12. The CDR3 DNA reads TGTGCCAGTACCCACCCGGGACAGGGGTTGTTCACTGAAGCTTTCTTT. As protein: CASTHPGQGLFTEAFF.

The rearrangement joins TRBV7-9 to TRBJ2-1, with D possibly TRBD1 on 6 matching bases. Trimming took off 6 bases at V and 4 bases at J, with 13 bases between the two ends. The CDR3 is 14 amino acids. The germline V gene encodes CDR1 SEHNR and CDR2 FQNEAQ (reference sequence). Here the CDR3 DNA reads TGTGCCAGCAGGTTAAGACAGGAATACAATGAGCAGTTCTTC. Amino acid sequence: CASRLRQEYNEQFF.

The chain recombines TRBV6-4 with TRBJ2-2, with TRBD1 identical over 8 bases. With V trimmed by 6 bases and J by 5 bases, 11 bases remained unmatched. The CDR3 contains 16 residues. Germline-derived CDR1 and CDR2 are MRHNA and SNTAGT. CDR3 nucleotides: TGTGCCAGCAGAGCCCAGGGGGCGGCGGGGACCGGGGAGCTGTTTTTT. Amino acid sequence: CASRAQGAAGTGELFF.

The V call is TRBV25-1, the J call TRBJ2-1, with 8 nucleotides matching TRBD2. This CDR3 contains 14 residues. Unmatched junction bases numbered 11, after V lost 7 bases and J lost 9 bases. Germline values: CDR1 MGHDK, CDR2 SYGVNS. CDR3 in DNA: TGTGCCAGCACCCCTCGGGAGGGCATTGGTGAGCAGTTCTTC. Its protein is CASTPREGIGEQFF. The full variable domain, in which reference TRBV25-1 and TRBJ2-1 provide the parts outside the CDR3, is EADIYQTPRYLVIGTGKKITLECSQTMGHDKMYWYQQDPGMELHLIHYSYGVNSTEKGDLSSESTVSRIRTEHFPLTLESARPSHTSQYLCASTPREGIGEQFFGPGTRLTVL.

The DNA of the CDR3 is TGCAGCGTTGAGGGGGTGGGGGGGGCCCAAGAGACCCAGTACTTC. This sequence encodes CSVEGVGGAQETQYF. J is TRBJ2-5 and V is TRBV29-1, with D possibly TRBD2 on 7 matching bases. In germline, CDR1 is SQVTM, CDR2 ANQGSEA. The CDR3 sequence is 15 residues long. The ends were cut back, 3 bases at V and 1 base at J, with 15 bases in the middle. Combining the CDR3 with reference TRBV29-1 and TRBJ2-5 gives the whole variable domain SAVISQKPSRDICQRGTSLTIQCQVDSQVTMMFWYRQQPGQSLTLIATANQGSEATYESGFVIDKFPISRPNLTFSTLTVSNMSPEDSSIYLCSVEGVGGAQETQYFGPGTRLLVL.

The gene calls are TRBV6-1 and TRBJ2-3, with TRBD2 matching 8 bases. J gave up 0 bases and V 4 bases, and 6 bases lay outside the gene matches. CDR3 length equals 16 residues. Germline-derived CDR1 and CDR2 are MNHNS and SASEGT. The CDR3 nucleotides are TGTGCCAGCAGTGCCAATCCTAGCGGGAGCACAGATACGCAGTATTTT. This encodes CASSANPSGSTDTQYF.